This T cell receptor beta chain was recorded in a study of a mutant IDH1 vaccine in newly diagnosed glioma. At the level of the study: The start of vaccination came 4-6 weeks after radiotherapy alone, or with temozolomide cycles.

This CDR3 spans 14 amino acids. V lost 5 bases, J lost 0 bases, and 11 bases lay in between. From germline, CDR1 is SGHTS and CDR2 YDEGEE. This clone was counted a few times. What it binds is not known. The protocol was immunoSEQ multiplex PCR, while the TCRdb copy is restricted to in-frame clones and leaves out a portion. The table lists some 42,000 clones, approximately 82% of them singletons. As for time point: week 47, end of study. Vaccination used 300 ug of mutant IDH1 20-mer peptide per dose, with topical imiquimod. This receptor was obtained from a man aged 18 to 35 with glioma. Some clones in this sample may be carry-over from other donors' samples. Sequencing was performed on PBMCs, taken from a glioma patient whose treatment included an IDH1 peptide vaccine. The chain carries TRBV5-8 and TRBJ1-1; D gene unclear. The CDR3 loop is CASSLRTVNTEAFF. DNA for the CDR3: TGTGCCAGCAGTTTGCGGACGGTGAACACTGAAGCTTTCTTT.